Shown below are 6 T cell receptor beta chains from a single sample sequenced in a study of T cell repertoires in cytomegalovirus infection. Their cognate antigens are unknown. One entry per CDR3 protein results from TCRdb running MiXCR on the reads. The table lists 650,000 to 850,000 distinct CDR3 sequences, almost 30% of them singletons. The specimen was cultured CD8+ T cells from PBMCs, collected from culture after CMV antigen stimulation. The receptors come from a human donor in good health (CMV status not recorded). Some clones in this sample may be carry-over from other donors' samples.

This clonotype was detected only a few times. This chain connects TRBV11-3 to TRBJ2-1; either TRBD1 or TRBD2 may fit D (6 bases each). The germline V gene encodes CDR1 SGHNT and CDR2 YENEEA. The CDR3 sequence is 14 residues long. V dropped 5 bases and J dropped 8 bases, with 16 bases sitting between them. In DNA form, the CDR3 reads TGTGCCAGCAGCGCGGACAGCGGGCTAGATGAGCAGTTCTTC. Translation gives CASSADSGLDEQFF.

V is TRBV27 and J is TRBJ2-1; maybe TRBD2 (6 bases). Deletions cut 8 bases from V and 8 bases from J, with 22 bases between. The germline gives CDR1 MNHEY, CDR2 SMNVEV (reference sequence). CDR3 size: 15 residues. CDR3 DNA: TGTGCCAGCCTTCCCCTAGGCGGGGCCCCTGATGAGCAGTTCTTC. Protein product: CASLPLGGAPDEQFF.

J is TRBJ1-5 and V is TRBV28, with a possible D match to TRBD1 (6 bases). Germline values: CDR1 MDHEN, CDR2 SYDVKM. With 5 bases removed from V and 2 bases from J, the gap between germline ends came to 16 bases. The CDR3 runs to 16 residues. CDR3 protein: CASSILSGAGNQPQHF. The CDR3, as DNA: TGTGCCAGCAGTATCCTCTCAGGGGCGGGCAATCAGCCCCAGCATTTT.

This clonotype was detected only a few times. The chain carries TRBV6-5 and TRBJ1-6; D not certain. CDR1 is MNHEY and CDR2 is SVGAGI in the germline V gene. CDR3 size: 11 residues. Between the trimmed V and J ends, which lost 9 bases and 10 bases, there was a span of 10 bases. The CDR3 bases are TGTGCCAGTGGGGTAGGATCACCCCTCCACTTT. Residues: CASGVGSPLHF.

In this sample, this clonotype turned up a few times. J is TRBJ2-7 and V is TRBV5-1; 7 nucleotides align to TRBD1. Germline lookup yields CDR1 SGHRS and CDR2 YFSETQ. This CDR3 spans 13 amino acids. The CDR3 here is CASLSGTDNFRRV. The CDR3, as DNA: TGCGCCAGCCTTTCCGGGACAGATAACTTCAGGCGGGTC.

The chain employs TRBV12-3 or TRBV12-4 and TRBJ2-6; D is ambiguous. The CDR3 runs to 15 residues. V was cut by 1 base and J by 2 bases, with 6 bases left in between. In DNA form, the CDR3 reads TGTGCCAGCAGTTTAGTAGGGCCTGGGGCCAACGTCCTGACTTTC. Its translation: CASSLVGPGANVLTF.